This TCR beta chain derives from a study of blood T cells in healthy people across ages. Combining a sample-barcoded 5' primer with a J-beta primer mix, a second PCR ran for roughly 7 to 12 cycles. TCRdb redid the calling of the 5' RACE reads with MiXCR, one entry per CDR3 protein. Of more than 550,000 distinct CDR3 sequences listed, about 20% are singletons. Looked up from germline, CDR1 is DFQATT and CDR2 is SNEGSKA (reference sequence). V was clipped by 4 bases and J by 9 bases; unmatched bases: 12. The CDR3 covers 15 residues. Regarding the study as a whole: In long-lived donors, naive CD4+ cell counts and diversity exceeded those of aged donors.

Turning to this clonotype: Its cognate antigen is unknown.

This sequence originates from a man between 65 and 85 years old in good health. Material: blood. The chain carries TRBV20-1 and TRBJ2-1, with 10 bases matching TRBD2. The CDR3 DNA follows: TGCAGTGCTACGAGACTAGCGGGCCCTGGGGGTGAGCAGTTCTTC. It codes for CSATRLAGPGGEQFF.